Here is one T cell receptor (beta chain) with its context. These data come from a study of blood T cell repertoires in COVID-19. The overall study: Samples taken during acute and convalescent COVID-19 were collected in the United States, Italy and Spain. PBMCs, B-cell-depleted T cells, or T cells were the source of the cDNA or gDNA that made up the material.

The authors' processing: Reference gene primer amplification gave estimated nucleated cell counts. Libraries were prepared by immunoSEQ multiplex PCR; TCRdb keeps only in-frame clonotypes and omits some of them. V and J calls and clone size come straight from that table; D and trimming were deduced from the DNA. The sample holds around 100,000 clones, 88% seen once. V gave up 1 base and J gave up 4 bases; unmatched junction bases: 14. CDR3 length: 17 residues. The germline gives CDR1 SGHRS, CDR2 YFSETQ. Sequenced input: peripheral blood. This chain links TRBV5-1 with TRBJ2-7; 7 bases map to TRBD1. This sequence originates from a human donor in a cohort sampled during active COVID-19. The CDR3 reads CASSLLEGGDSPYEQYF. In DNA, the CDR3 is TGCGCCAGCAGCTTGTTGGAAGGGGGCGACAGCCCTTACGAGCAGTACTTC.